Reported below is one T cell receptor (beta chain). The sample belongs to a study of blood T cell repertoires in COVID-19. As for the study in general: COVID-19 samples collected from the United States, Italy and Spain covered acute and convalescent phases.

V lost 5 bases, J lost 4 bases, and 17 bases lay in between. Germline V gene lookup returns CDR1 MDHEN and CDR2 SYDVKM. The CDR3 runs 15 residues. Enrollees, roughly 18 to 89 years old, lived in fewer than 25 US areas. Grouping used clinical history reported by participants in a survey and questionnaire. Authors' processing steps: Amplification with reference gene primers provided the estimates of nucleated cell counts. Assay: immunoSEQ multiplex PCR; the TCRdb copy retains only in-frame clones and omits some. V, J and clone size are taken as reported in that table, and D and trimming were inferred from the DNA itself. The sample records about 200,000 clones, 80% being singletons.

The origin of this receptor is a woman aged 40 to 55 with acute COVID-19. Sequenced input: PBMCs or T cells enriched from blood (not recorded which). This chain connects TRBV28 to TRBJ2-5; tentative D call: TRBD2 (6 bases). The DNA of the CDR3 is TGTGCCAGCAGTCCAATCTGGGGACTGGGAGAGACCCAGTACTTC. Translated: CASSPIWGLGETQYF. The full variable domain, completed using reference TRBV28 and TRBJ2-5, is DVKVTQSSRYLVKRTGEKVFLECVQDMDHENMFWYRQDPGLGLRLIYFSYDVKMKEKGDIPEGYSVSREKKERFSLILESASTNQTSMYLCASSPIWGLGETQYFGPGTRLLVL.